Following are 2 T cell receptor beta chains from one sample sequenced in a study of graft-versus-host responses after intestinal transplantation. The antigens for these receptors are not known. Sequencing used immunoSEQ multiplex PCR; TCRdb keeps in-frame clones, though not all of them. Of approximately 80,000 clones listed, about 89% are singletons. The material sequenced was unstimulated CD4+ T cells sorted from spleen or lymph node cells, taken before intestinal transplant. The receptors originated from a human donor who received an intestinal transplant.

The DNA of the CDR3 is TGTGCCAGCAGTGGCTGGGCAGGGTATCTGCAAGGAAATGAGCAGTTCTTC. It translates to CASSGWAGYLQGNEQFF. The chain is built from TRBV6-1 and TRBJ2-1; D is possibly TRBD1 (5 bases). Germline V gene sequence: CDR1 MNHNS, CDR2 SASEGT. This CDR3 is 17 amino acids long. The V and J ends lost 4 bases and 7 bases respectively, with 23 bases between them.

The chain recombines TRBV11-2 with TRBJ2-7, with D possibly matching TRBD1 (6 bases). V dropped 6 bases and J dropped 4 bases, with 19 bases sitting between them. This CDR3 is 15 amino acids long. Germline CDR1 reads SGHAT; CDR2 reads FQNNGV. The CDR3 sequence: CASSQGLALRYEQYF. The CDR3, as DNA: TGTGCCAGCAGTCAGGGGCTGGCATTGCGGTACGAGCAGTACTTC.